The 3 T cell receptor beta chains given below trace back to one sample, sequenced in a study of T cell changes during pregnancy in multiple sclerosis. Generated by immunoSEQ multiplex PCR, the TCRdb table keeps only in-frame clones and is missing some. The data show approximately 84,000 clones, around 93% seen once. The sample here was peripheral blood, taken in the third trimester of pregnancy. These receptors originate from a female donor with multiple sclerosis, enrolled in a pregnancy study.

This clone came up once. A junction boundary mismatches the germline segment, possibly from a read error. V gene TRBV11-2 combines with J gene TRBJ1-6; a possible D gene is TRBD1 (5 bases). The CDR3 is 14 residues long. From germline, CDR1 is SGHAT and CDR2 FQNNGV. CDR3 bases: TGTGCCAGCAGCCTAGACAGCTATAATTCACCCCTCCACTTT. This sequence encodes CASSLDSYNSPLHF. The full variable domain, its missing parts supplied by reference TRBV11-2 and TRBJ1-6, is EAGVAQSPRYKIIEKRQSVAFWCNPISGHATLYWYQQILGQGPKLLIQFQNNGVVDDSQLPKDRFSAERLKGVDSTLKIQPAKLEDSAVYLCASSLDSYNSPLHFGNGTRLTVT.

The chain couples TRBV20-1 to TRBJ2-3; tentatively, D is TRBD2 (5 bases). CDR3 size: 11 residues. Germline CDR1 and CDR2: DFQATT and SNEGSKA (reference sequence). Trimming shortened V by 5 bases and J by 6 bases, and 9 bases separated the two germline ends. CDR3 nucleotide sequence: TGCAGTGCTGAGGGAGCGGATACGCAGTATTTT. It codes for CSAEGADTQYF.

This rearrangement joins TRBV19 to TRBJ2-7; TRBD1 matches 10 bases. The CDR3 is made up of 14 amino acids. Germline loops: CDR1 LNHDA, CDR2 SQIVND (reference sequence). V trimming: 4 bases; J trimming: 1 base; junction bases outside the gene matches: 1. CDR3 bases: TGTGCCAGTAGTAGGACAGGGGGTTCCTACGAGCAGTACTTC. It specifies CASSRTGGSYEQYF.